In this sample, the clone carrying this TCR beta chain turned up a few times. What it recognizes is unknown. Here immunoSEQ multiplex PCR was the method, and the copy in TCRdb shows in-frame clones only, minus some. The sample lists about 30,000 clones, 90% to 97% occurring once. CDR3 length: 16 residues. Germline CDR1 reads LNHDA; CDR2 reads SQIVND (reference sequence). V was pared by 4 bases and J by 2 bases, with 15 bases between. Conventional CD4+ T cells were sorted from blood as CD25-low CD127-high cells. This specimen comes from a study of regulatory and conventional T cells in RAG deficiency. Study results and caveats: Shorter CDR3s in all patient subsets; >85% Treg-Tconv overlap in Omenn. RAG-deficient patients showed markedly lower Shannon entropy and higher Simpson indices than control T-cell subsets. Sorted Omenn CD25-high CD127-low cells may not be bona fide Tregs.

These data were likewise used in another study, on regulatory T cells. That study reports: The primer mix had 52 TRBV and 13 TRBJ primers. In patients, unique TRB V-J pairs were restricted and V/J usage skewed, especially in Tregs.

The genes are TRBV19 and TRBJ1-3; a weak D match, TRBD1 (6 bases). The TCR sequence derives from a human donor in good health. Sequences were obtained from CD25- CD4+ T cells sorted from blood. This CDR3 is CASSRDTGTTGNTIYF. In DNA form, the CDR3 reads TGTGCCAGTAGTAGAGACACCGGGACAACTGGAAACACCATATATTTT.